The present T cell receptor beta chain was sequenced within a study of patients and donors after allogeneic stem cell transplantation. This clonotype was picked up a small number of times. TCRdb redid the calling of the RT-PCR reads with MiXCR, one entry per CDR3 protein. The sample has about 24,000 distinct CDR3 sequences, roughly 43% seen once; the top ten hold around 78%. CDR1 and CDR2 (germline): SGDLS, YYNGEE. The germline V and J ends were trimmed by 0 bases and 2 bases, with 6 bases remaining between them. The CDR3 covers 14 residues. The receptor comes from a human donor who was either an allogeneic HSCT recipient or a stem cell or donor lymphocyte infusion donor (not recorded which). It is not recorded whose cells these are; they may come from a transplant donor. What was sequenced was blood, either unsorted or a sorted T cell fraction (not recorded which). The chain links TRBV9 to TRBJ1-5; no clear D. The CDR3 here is CASSVGQGNQPQHF. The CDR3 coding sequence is TGTGCCAGCAGCGTAGGTCAAGGCAATCAGCCCCAGCATTTT.